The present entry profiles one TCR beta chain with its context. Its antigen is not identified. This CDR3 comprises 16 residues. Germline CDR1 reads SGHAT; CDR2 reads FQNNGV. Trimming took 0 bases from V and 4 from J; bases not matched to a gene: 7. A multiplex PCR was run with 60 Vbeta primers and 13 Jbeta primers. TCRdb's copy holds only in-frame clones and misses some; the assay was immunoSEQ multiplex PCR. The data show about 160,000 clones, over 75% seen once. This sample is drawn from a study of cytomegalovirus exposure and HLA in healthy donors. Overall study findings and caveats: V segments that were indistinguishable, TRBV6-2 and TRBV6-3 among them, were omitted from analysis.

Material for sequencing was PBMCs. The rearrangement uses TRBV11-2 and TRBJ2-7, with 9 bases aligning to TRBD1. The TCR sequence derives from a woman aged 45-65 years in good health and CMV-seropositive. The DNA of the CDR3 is TGTGCCAGCAGCTTAGATTGGGGACAGGGTTGGTACGAGCAGTACTTC. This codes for CASSLDWGQGWYEQYF.